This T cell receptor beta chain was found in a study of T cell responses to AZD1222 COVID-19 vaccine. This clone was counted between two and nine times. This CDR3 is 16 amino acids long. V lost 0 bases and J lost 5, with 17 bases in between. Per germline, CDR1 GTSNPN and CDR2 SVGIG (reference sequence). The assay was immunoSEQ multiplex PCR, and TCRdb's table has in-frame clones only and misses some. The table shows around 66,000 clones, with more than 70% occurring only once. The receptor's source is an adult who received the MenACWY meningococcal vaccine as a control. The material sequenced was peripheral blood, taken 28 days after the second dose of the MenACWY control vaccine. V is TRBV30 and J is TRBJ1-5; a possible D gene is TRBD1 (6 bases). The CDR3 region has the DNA TGTGCCTGGAGTGTACCGCGGGGGCTGGGGGATCAGCCCCAGCATTTT. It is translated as CAWSVPRGLGDQPQHF.